These T cell receptor beta chains were read from a single sample in a study of blood T cell repertoires in COVID-19. Generated by immunoSEQ multiplex PCR, the TCRdb table keeps only in-frame clones and is missing some. The sample lists approximately 190,000 clones; over 80% were seen once. The sequencing input was peripheral blood. The source of these receptors is a woman between 40 and 55 years old with acute or convalescent COVID-19. Both conserved end residues are part of each CDR3. D genes are given only for firm matches. Some rows mark clone size as missing; the rest say once, few, many or name a class of expanded clone.

TRBV12-3/TRBV12-4,.,few,TRBJ1-2,TGTGCCAGCGGACAGTATTATGGCTACACCTTC,CASGQYYGYTF
TRBV5-1,.,.,TRBJ1-3,TGCGCCAGCAGCGCCGGGACAAGAAACACCATATATTTT,CASSAGTRNTIYF
TRBV10-3,.,.,TRBJ2-2,TGTGCCATCAACGCAGGGGACACCGGGGAGCTGTTTTTT,CAINAGDTGELFF
TRBV5-5,TRBD1,.,TRBJ2-6,TGTGCCAGCAGCTTGACAGGGGGATATGGGGCCAACGTCCTGACTTTC,CASSLTGGYGANVLTF
TRBV28,TRBD1,.,TRBJ1-5,TGTGCCAGCAGTTTATCGAGGGAACGAAGGGGGCATGTTCAGCCCCAGCATTTT,CASSLSRERRGHVQPQHF
TRBV7-9,.,.,TRBJ2-5,TGTGCCAGCAGCCCGCGGGCGCACCAAGAGACCCAGTACTTC,CASSPRAHQETQYF
TRBV5-1,.,.,TRBJ1-5,TGCGCCAGCAGCCCGCAGGGTTTGAATCAGCCCCAGCATTTT,CASSPQGLNQPQHF
TRBV10-1,.,.,TRBJ2-2,TGCGCCAGCAGTGAAGACCGGGACTTCGTAAACACCGGGGAGCTGTTTTTT,CASSEDRDFVNTGELFF
TRBV5-4,.,.,TRBJ1-2,TGTGCCAGCAGCTTGAAAGTGAGAGGGACTGTCTATGGCTACACCTTC,CASSLKVRGTVYGYTF
TRBV7-6,TRBD2,.,TRBJ2-1,TGTGCCAGCAGCTTAGGTTTACTAGCGGGAGAACACGAGCAGTTCTTC,CASSLGLLAGEHEQFF
TRBV6-5,TRBD1,.,TRBJ1-2,TGTGCCAGCAGTTATGGGACAGGGGGTGGGGTTGGCTACACCTTC,CASSYGTGGGVGYTF
TRBV3-1/TRBV3-2,.,.,TRBJ2-5,TGTGCCAGCAGCCAATCCATTCAAGAGACCCAGTACTTC,CASSQSIQETQYF
TRBV28,TRBD1,many,TRBJ2-7,TGTGCCAGCAGACCGGGACAGACCTACGAGCAGTACTTC,CASRPGQTYEQYF
TRBV27,.,.,TRBJ2-1,TGTGCCAGCAGTCCCCGACAAGACAATGAGCAGTTCTTC,CASSPRQDNEQFF
TRBV25-1,.,.,TRBJ1-3,TGTGCCAGCAGTGGGACAACTGGAAACACCATATATTTT,CASSGTTGNTIYF
TRBV3-1/TRBV3-2,TRBD1,.,TRBJ1-1,TGTGCCAGCAGCCCCGGACAGGGGGCGGACACTGAAGCTTTCTTT,CASSPGQGADTEAFF
TRBV6-2/TRBV6-3,TRBD1,.,TRBJ1-2,TGTGCCAGCAGTCCCCCGACAGGGCGTCGTGTGTATGGCTACACCTTC,CASSPPTGRRVYGYTF
TRBV29-1,TRBD1,.,TRBJ2-5,TGCAGCGCCTTCGGAGACAGGGGAGGTGAGACCCAGTACTTC,CSAFGDRGGETQYF